The clone carrying this T cell receptor (beta chain) has ten or more counts. The target antigen is unknown. This entry comes from a study of T cells in Graves' hyperthyroidism and ophthalmopathy. Looking at the study overall: Peripheral blood was taken when the disease was first diagnosed, before any treatment began. Findings and caveats of the study: Blood held most thyroid clonotypes expanded above 0.001 frequency. The model forecast ophthalmopathy, anticipating it by a median roughly 6 months before onset.

The source material, RNA transcripts, was used to amplify TCR beta CDR3 regions. The HTBI primer set was used in a first-round RT-PCR of the TCR CDR3. TCRdb re-called the multiplex PCR reads through MiXCR, storing one row per CDR3 protein. The data show more than 100,000 distinct CDR3 sequences, with 47% seen just once and approximately 27% held by the top ten. This CDR3 is 13 amino acids long. CDR1 and CDR2 (germline): MNHEY, SVGEGT. Trimming left V 2 bases short and J 4 bases short, with 6 bases between. Stability of Graves' hyperthyroidism was defined as absent ophthalmopathy progression within 18 months.

Sequenced material: blood. The chain has TRBV6-2 or TRBV6-3 and TRBJ2-1, with unresolved D. The TCR sequence derives from a man aged 35-49 years with Graves' hyperthyroidism. Written as DNA, the CDR3 is TGTGCCAGCAGTTACCTTGGGTACAATGAGCAGTTCTTC. Translating it yields CASSYLGYNEQFF.